The source of this T cell receptor beta chain is a study of cytomegalovirus exposure and HLA in healthy donors. General observations from the study: A later analysis linked 15,000 to 20,000 TCR beta sequences to HLA alleles at 0.05 false discovery rate. TRBV6-2, TRBV6-3 and some other V segments were unresolvable in 87-base-pair reads. Presence/absence analyses assumed roughly uniform sequencing depth across donors.

The V end was cut by 1 base, the J end by 2 bases, with 9 bases between. Germline V CDR1 and CDR2: KGHSH, LQKENI. The CDR3 contains 14 residues. PCR primers comprised 60 Vbeta and 13 Jbeta primers. TCRdb's copy holds only in-frame clones and misses some; the assay was immunoSEQ multiplex PCR. In total, the table holds some 140,000 clones. A remark on this clone: As yet, its antigen is unknown.

Sequencing was performed on PBMCs. The chain is built from TRBV18 and TRBJ2-7, with a tentative D call TRBD2 (5 bases). This TCR derives from a woman aged 60-70 years in good health and CMV-seronegative. CDR3 DNA: TGTGCCAGCTCACCACGAAGGGAGACCTACGAGCAGTACTTC. Protein sequence: CASSPRRETYEQYF.